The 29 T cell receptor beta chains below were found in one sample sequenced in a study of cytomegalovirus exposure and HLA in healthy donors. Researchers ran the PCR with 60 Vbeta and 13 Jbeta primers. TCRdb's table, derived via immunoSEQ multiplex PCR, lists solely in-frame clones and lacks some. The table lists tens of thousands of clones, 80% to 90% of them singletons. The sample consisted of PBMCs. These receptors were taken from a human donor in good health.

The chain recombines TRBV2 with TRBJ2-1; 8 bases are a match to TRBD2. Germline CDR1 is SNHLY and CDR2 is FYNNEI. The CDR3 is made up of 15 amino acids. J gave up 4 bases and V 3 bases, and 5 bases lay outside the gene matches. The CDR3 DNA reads TGTGCCAGCAGTGAGGGGGGGACTAGGTACAATGAGCAGTTCTTC. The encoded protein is CASSEGGTRYNEQFF.

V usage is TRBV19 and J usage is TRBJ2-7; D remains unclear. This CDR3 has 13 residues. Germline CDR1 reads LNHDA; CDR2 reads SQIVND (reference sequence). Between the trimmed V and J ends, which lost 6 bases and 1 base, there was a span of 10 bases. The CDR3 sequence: CASRKTESYEQYF. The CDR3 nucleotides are TGTGCCAGTAGAAAAACCGAGTCCTACGAGCAGTACTTC.

This CDR3 is CASSLAGRGTGEQYF. Here the CDR3 DNA reads TGTGCCAGCAGCTTAGCCGGACGGGGGACGGGCGAGCAGTACTTC. J is TRBJ2-7 and V is TRBV7-2, with a weak D call TRBD2 (6 bases). CDR1 is SGHTA, CDR2 FQGNSA, per germline. The CDR3 has 15 amino acids. V was shortened by 0 bases and J by 6 bases, with 15 bases between the two germline ends.

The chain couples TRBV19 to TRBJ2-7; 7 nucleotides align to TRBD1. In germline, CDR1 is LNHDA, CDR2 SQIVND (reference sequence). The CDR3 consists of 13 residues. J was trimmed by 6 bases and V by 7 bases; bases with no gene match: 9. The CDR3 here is CASTADRFSEQYF. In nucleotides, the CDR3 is TGTGCCAGTACCGCGGACAGGTTCTCCGAGCAGTACTTC.

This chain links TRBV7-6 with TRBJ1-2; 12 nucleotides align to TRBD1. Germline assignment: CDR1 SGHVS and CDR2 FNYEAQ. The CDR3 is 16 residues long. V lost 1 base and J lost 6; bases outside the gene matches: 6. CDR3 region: CASSLGRDRGRDGYTF. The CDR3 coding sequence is TGTGCCAGCAGCTTAGGGCGGGACAGGGGGCGCGATGGCTACACCTTC.

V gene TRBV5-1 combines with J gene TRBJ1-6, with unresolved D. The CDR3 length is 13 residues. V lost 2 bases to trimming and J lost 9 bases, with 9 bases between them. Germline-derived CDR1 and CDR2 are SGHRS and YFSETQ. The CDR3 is CASSLERLSPLHF. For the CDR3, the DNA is TGCGCCAGCAGCTTAGAAAGACTTTCACCCCTCCACTTT.

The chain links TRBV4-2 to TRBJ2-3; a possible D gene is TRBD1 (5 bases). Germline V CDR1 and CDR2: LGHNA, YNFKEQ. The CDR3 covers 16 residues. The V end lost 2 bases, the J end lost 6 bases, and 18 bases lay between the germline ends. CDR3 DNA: TGTGCCAGCAGCCAAATTTTGGGCAGCCCAGGGGATACGCAGTATTTT. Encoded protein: CASSQILGSPGDTQYF.

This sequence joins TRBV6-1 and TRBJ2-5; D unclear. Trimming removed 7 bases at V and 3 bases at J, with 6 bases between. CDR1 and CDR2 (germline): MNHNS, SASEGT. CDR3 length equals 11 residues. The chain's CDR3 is CASTNKETQYF. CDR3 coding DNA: TGTGCCAGCACCAACAAAGAGACCCAGTACTTC.

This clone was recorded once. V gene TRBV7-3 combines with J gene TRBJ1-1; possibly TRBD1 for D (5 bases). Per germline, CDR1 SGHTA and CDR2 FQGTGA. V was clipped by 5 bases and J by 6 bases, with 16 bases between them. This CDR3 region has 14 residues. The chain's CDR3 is CASSAGGFSAEAFF. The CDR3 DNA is TGTGCCAGCAGCGCGGGGGGGTTCAGCGCTGAAGCTTTCTTT.

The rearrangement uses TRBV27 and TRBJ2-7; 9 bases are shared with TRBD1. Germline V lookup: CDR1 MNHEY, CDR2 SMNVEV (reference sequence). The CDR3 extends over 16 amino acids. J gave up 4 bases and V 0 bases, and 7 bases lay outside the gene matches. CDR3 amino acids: CASSLSIKGQGYEQYF. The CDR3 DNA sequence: TGTGCCAGCAGTTTATCGATCAAGGGACAGGGATACGAGCAGTACTTC.

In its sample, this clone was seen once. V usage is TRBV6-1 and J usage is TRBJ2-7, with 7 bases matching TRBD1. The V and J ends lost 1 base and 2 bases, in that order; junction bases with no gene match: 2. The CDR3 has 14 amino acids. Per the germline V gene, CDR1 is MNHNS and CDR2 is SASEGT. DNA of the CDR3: TGTGCCAGCAGTGAAGACAGGGGCGCCTACGAGCAGTACTTC. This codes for CASSEDRGAYEQYF.

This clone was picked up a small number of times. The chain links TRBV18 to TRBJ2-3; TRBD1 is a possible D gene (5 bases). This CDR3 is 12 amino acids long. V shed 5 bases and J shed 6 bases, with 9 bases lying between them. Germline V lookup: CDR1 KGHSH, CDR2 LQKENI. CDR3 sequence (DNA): TGTGCCAGCTCAGCAGGGTCGGATACGCAGTATTTT. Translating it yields CASSAGSDTQYF.

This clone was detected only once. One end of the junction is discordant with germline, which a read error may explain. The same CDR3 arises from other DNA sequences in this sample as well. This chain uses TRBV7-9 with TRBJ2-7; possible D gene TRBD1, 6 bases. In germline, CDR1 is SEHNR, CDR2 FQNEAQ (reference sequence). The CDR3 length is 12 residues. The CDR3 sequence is CSSSSDSYEQYF. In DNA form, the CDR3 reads TGTTCCAGCAGCTCGGACAGTTACGAGCAGTACTTC.

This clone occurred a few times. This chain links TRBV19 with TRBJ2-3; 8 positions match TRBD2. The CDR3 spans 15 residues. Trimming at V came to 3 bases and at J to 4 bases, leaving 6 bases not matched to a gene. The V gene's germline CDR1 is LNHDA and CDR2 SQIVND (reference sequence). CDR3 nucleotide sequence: TGTGCCAGTAGTATCGGCGGGGGGACGGCAGATACGCAGTATTTT. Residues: CASSIGGGTADTQYF.

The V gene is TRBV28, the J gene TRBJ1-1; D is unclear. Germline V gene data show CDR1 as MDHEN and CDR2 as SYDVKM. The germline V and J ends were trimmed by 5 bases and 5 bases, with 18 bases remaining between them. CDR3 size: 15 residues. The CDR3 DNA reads TGTGCCAGCAGTCCCCAAACCGGAAGCGGTACTGAAGCTTTCTTT. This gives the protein CASSPQTGSGTEAFF.

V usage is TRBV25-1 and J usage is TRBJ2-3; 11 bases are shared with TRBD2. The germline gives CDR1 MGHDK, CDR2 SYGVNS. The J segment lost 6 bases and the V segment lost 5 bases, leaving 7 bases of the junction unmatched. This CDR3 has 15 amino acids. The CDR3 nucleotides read TGTGCCAGCAGTCTTAGGACTAGCGGGCGCGATACGCAGTATTTT. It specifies CASSLRTSGRDTQYF. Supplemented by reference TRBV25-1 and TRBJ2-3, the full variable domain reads EADIYQTPRYLVIGTGKKITLECSQTMGHDKMYWYQQDPGMELHLIHYSYGVNSTEKGDLSSESTVSRIRTEHFPLTLESARPSHTSQYLCASSLRTSGRDTQYFGPGTRLTVL.

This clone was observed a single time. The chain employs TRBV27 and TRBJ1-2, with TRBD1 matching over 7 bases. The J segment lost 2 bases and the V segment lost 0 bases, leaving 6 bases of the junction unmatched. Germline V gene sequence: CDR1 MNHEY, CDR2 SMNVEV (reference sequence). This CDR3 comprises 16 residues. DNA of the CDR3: TGTGCCAGCAGTTTATCCGCCGGGACAGCGAACTATGGCTACACCTTC. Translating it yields CASSLSAGTANYGYTF.

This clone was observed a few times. Here the CDR3 reads CASSEGLAGYNEQFF. The CDR3 region has the DNA TGTGCCAGCAGTGAAGGCCTAGCGGGATACAATGAGCAGTTCTTC. V and J are TRBV2 and TRBJ2-1, with 9 bases fitting TRBD2. Germline V gives CDR1 SNHLY, CDR2 FYNNEI. The CDR3 has 15 residues. V was pared by 1 base and J by 4 bases, with 2 bases of the junction left unmatched.

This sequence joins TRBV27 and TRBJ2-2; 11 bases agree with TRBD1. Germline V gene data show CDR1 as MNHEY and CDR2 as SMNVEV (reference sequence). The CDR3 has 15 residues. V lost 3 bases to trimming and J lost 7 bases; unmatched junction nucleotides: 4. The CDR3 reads CASSFRTGGDGELFF. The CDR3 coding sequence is TGTGCCAGCAGTTTCAGGACAGGGGGCGACGGGGAGCTGTTTTTT.

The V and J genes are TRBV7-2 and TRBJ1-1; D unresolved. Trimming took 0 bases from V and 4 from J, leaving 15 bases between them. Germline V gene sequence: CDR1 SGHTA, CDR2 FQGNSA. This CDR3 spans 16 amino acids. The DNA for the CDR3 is TGTGCCAGCAGCTTAGCGGCCGGCAGGTGGTTCACTGAAGCTTTCTTT. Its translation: CASSLAAGRWFTEAFF. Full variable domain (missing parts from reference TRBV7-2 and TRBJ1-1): GAGVSQSPSNKVTEKGKDVELRCDPISGHTALYWYRQSLGQGLEFLIYFQGNSAPDKSGLPSDRFSAERTGGSVSTLTIQRTQQEDSAVYLCASSLAAGRWFTEAFFGQGTRLTVV.

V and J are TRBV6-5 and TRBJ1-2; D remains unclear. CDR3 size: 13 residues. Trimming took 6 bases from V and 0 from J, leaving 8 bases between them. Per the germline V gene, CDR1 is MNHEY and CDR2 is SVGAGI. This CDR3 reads CASRPGTNYGYTF. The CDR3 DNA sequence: TGTGCCAGCAGACCGGGGACTAACTATGGCTACACCTTC.

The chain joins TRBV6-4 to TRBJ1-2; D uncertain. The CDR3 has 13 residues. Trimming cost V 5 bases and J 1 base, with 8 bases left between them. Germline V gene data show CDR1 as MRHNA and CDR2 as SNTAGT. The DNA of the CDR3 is TGTGCCAGCAGTTCCGGGGTTAACTATGGCTACACCTTC. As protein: CASSSGVNYGYTF.

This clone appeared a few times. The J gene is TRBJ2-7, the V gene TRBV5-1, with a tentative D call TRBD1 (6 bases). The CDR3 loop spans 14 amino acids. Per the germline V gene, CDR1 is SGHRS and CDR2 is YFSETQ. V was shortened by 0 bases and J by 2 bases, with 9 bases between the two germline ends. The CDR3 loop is CASSLAGTPYEQYF. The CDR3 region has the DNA TGCGCCAGCAGCTTGGCGGGGACACCCTACGAGCAGTACTTC.

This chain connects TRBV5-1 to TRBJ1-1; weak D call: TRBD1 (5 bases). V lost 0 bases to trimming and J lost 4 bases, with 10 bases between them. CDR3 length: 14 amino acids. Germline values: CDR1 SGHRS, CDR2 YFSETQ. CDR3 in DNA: TGCGCCAGCAGCTTGGATGGGGCCGGCACTGAAGCTTTCTTT. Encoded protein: CASSLDGAGTEAFF.

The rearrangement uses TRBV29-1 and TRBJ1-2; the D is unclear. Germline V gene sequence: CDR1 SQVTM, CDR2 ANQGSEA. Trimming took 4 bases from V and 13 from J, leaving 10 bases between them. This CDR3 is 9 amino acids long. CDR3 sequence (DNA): TGCAGCGTTGGAAGAGGCCCCACCTTC. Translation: CSVGRGPTF.

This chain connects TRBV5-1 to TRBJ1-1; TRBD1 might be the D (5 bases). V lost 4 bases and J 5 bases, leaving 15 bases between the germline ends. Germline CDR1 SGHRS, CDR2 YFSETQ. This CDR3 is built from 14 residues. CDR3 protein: CASSTPGRDTEAFF. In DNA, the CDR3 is TGCGCCAGCAGCACACCCGGCAGGGATACTGAAGCTTTCTTT.

The CDR3 DNA reads TGCGCCAGCACCACCGAGGGGAACACTGAAGCTTTCTTT. Protein sequence: CASTTEGNTEAFF. The genes are TRBV5-1 and TRBJ1-1; D call uncertain. Looked up from germline, CDR1 is SGHRS and CDR2 is YFSETQ. CDR3 length: 13 amino acids. Trimming left V 6 bases short and J 1 base short, with 10 bases between.

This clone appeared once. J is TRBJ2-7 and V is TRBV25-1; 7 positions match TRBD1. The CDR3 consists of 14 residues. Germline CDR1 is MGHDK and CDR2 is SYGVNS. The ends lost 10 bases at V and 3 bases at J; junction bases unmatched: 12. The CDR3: CATRSSGQNYEQYF. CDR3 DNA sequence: TGTGCCACTCGGAGTTCGGGACAGAACTACGAGCAGTACTTC.

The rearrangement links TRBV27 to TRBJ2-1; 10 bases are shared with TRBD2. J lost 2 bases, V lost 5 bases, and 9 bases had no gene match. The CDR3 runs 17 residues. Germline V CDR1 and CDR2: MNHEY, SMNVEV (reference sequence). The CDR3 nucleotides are TGTGCCAGCAGTAGGCTGGTAGCGGGGGGTACCTACAATGAGCAGTTCTTC. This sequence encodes CASSRLVAGGTYNEQFF.